This TCR gamma chain was observed in a study of Vδ1+ human thymocytes. The study's findings and limits: TRG sequences recurred across donors, whereas TRD sequences stayed essentially private. The authors advised highly purified populations and single-cell validation. Approximately 20% of thymic delta-chain sequences were Vdelta2, with few Vdelta3, unlike blood Vdelta1+ controls. Thymic TRG and TRD repertoires appeared highly polyclonal, with Gaussian CDR3 length distributions.

The template was reverse-transcribed extracted RNA. Multiplex PCR used pooled V-gene forward primers and a constant-region reverse primer to amplify CDR3s. TCRdb re-called clones from the multiplex PCR reads using CATT. The top ten clones hold 1.5% to 2.5% of a sample with around 12,000 gamma-chain clones, around 40% of them seen once. This clone was detected a few times. What it binds is not known. J gave up 8 bases and V 0 bases, and 4 bases lay outside the gene matches. The CDR3 covers 12 residues. Germline-derived CDR1 and CDR2 are GITISATS and ISYDGTV (reference sequence). The sequenced sample consisted of Vdelta1+ gamma-delta thymocytes from the thymus. Subset in this sample: FACS-sorted CD3+ TCRalphabeta- TCRVdelta1+ TCRVdelta2- thymocytes. The chain combines TRGV9 with TRGJ1 or TRGJ2. The TCR was taken from a boy in the first two years of life who had congenital heart surgery. This CDR3 is CALWEVTNKKLF. In DNA, the CDR3 is TGTGCCTTGTGGGAGGTGACTAATAAGAAACTCTTT.